A selection of T cell receptor beta chains follows, all from one sample in a study of cytomegalovirus exposure and HLA in healthy donors. Assay used: immunoSEQ multiplex PCR; TCRdb lists only in-frame clones, some missing. The repertoire includes some 100,000 clones, roughly four fifths of them detected once, and approximately 14% sits in the top ten. The sample comprised PBMCs. The receptors here all came from a male donor in good health and CMV-seropositive. The CDR3 runs from the conserved cysteine through the conserved F or W. The order of the fields is D gene, J gene, V gene, clone size, CDR3 DNA, CDR3 protein. A D gene is named only where the DNA matches it firmly. Clone size is shown for a subset of rows, as once, few, many or a class of expanded clone.

TRBD1,TRBJ1-1,TRBV29-1,.,TGCAGCGTTGGACGGGACAGGGGGATCGAAGCTTTCTTT,CSVGRDRGIEAFF
TRBD1,TRBJ2-7,TRBV28,.,TGTGCCAGCAGATTCCCGACAGGGTTCGAGCAGTACTTC,CASRFPTGFEQYF
.,TRBJ2-7,TRBV4-3,.,TGCGCCAGCAGCCAAGATCATGGCGGGGACGAGCAGTACTTC,CASSQDHGGDEQYF
.,TRBJ1-5,TRBV7-9,.,TGTGCCAGCAGCGCGCACCGGGACATCGATCAGCCCCAGCATTTT,CASSAHRDIDQPQHF
TRBD1,TRBJ1-6,TRBV7-9,.,TGTGCCAGCAGCCATACAGGGGGAAAACGGTCACCCCTCCACTTT,CASSHTGGKRSPLHF
.,TRBJ2-7,TRBV4-1,.,TGCGCCAGCAGCCATTCAAGTAGGGGTAGGTCTGAGCAGTACTTC,CASSHSSRGRSEQYF
.,TRBJ1-1,TRBV13,.,TGTGCCAGCAGCTTGGGGGAGGGAATGAGGACTGAAGCTTTCTTT,CASSLGEGMRTEAFF
.,TRBJ1-2,TRBV18,.,TGTGCCAGCTCAGCCGAACAGACCACTTTCTATGGCTACACCTTC,CASSAEQTTFYGYTF
.,TRBJ1-2,TRBV2,.,TGTGCCAGCAGTGAAGAACAGGGTATTCGTGGCTACACCTTC,CASSEEQGIRGYTF
TRBD1,TRBJ2-7,TRBV10-1,.,TGCGCCAGCAGTGATACACAGGGGACCGAGCAGTACTTC,CASSDTQGTEQYF
TRBD2,TRBJ2-2,TRBV7-2,.,TGTGCCAGCAGCAAGGGACTAGCGGGGGCCGCGAACACCGGGGAGCTGTTTTTT,CASSKGLAGAANTGELFF
.,TRBJ1-1,TRBV5-1,.,TGCGCCAGCAGCTTGGCCACAGGGAACACTGAAGCTTTCTTT,CASSLATGNTEAFF
TRBD1,TRBJ2-1,TRBV7-9,.,TGTGCCAGCAGTTCTAGGCAACAGGGGGTGGGCAATGAGCAGTTCTTC,CASSSRQQGVGNEQFF
.,TRBJ1-1,TRBV18,.,TGTGCCAGCTCCCCGTCCGGGGGGCACACTGAAGCTTTCTTT,CASSPSGGHTEAFF
.,TRBJ2-3,TRBV7-8,.,TGTGCCAGCAGTTCGGGGACTAGCACAGATACGCAGTATTTT,CASSSGTSTDTQYF
.,TRBJ1-1,TRBV6-1,.,TGTGCCAGCAGTCCCCTAGGTGGGCGGGACACTGAAGCTTTCTTT,CASSPLGGRDTEAFF
TRBD1,TRBJ1-6,TRBV30,.,TGTGCCTGGAGTCCTCCCCGTCCCGGGACAGCCTATTCACCCCTCCACTTT,CAWSPPRPGTAYSPLHF
TRBD1,TRBJ1-2,TRBV7-2,.,TGTGCCAGCAGCTCCCCGACAGGGGTGTATGGCTACACCTTC,CASSSPTGVYGYTF
.,TRBJ2-7,TRBV6-1,.,TGTGCCAGCAAAGGACAGTTAAGCTCCTACGAGCAGTACTTC,CASKGQLSSYEQYF
TRBD2,TRBJ2-4,TRBV7-2,.,TGTGCCAGCAGCTTAGGTAGCGGGGCCCAAAACATTCAGTACTTC,CASSLGSGAQNIQYF
TRBD2,TRBJ2-1,TRBV9,.,TGTGCCAGCAGCGTAGGGGCCAGCGGGGGTATTGGGGATGAGCAGTTCTTC,CASSVGASGGIGDEQFF
TRBD1,TRBJ1-1,TRBV5-4,.,TGTGCCAGCAGCATTACCAGGGGGAGCCCAAACACTGAAGCTTTCTTT,CASSITRGSPNTEAFF
TRBD1,TRBJ1-2,TRBV6-1,once,TGTGCCAGCAGGACAGGGAAAGACTATGGCTACACCTTC,CASRTGKDYGYTF
TRBD2,TRBJ2-7,TRBV9,.,TGTGCCAGCAGCGTAGGGGCGTGGGGGGGAACCTCCTACGAGCAGTACTTC,CASSVGAWGGTSYEQYF
.,TRBJ2-2,TRBV7-9,.,TGTGCCAGCAGAGTGGGGAGTAAACGGGACCGGGACTCAACCGGGGAGCTGTTTTTT,CASRVGSKRDRDSTGELFF
TRBD1,TRBJ1-2,TRBV2,.,TGTGCCAGCAGTGAAGCCCCGGGACAGGGGGTAGTGTATGGCTACACCTTC,CASSEAPGQGVVYGYTF
TRBD2,TRBJ2-7,TRBV29-1,few,TGCAGCGTAGCGCGGGGGGGGAACTACGAGCAGTACTTC,CSVARGGNYEQYF
.,TRBJ1-6,TRBV7-6,.,TGTGCCAGCAGCTCAACAAGCTCCTATAATTCACCCCTCCACTTT,CASSSTSSYNSPLHF
.,TRBJ2-7,TRBV9,.,TGTGCCAGCAGCAGGGACGGAGGGACCTCCTACGAGCAGTACTTC,CASSRDGGTSYEQYF
.,TRBJ2-3,TRBV11-3,once,TGTGCCAGCAGCTTATGGCAGTTTGATACGCAGTATTTT,CASSLWQFDTQYF
.,TRBJ1-4,TRBV10-3,.,TGTGCCATCAGTGAGCAGGGCTGGGATGAAAAACTGTTTTTT,CAISEQGWDEKLFF
TRBD2,TRBJ2-6,TRBV7-7,.,TGTGCTAGCAGCTTAACCCCATCGAGCGGGGGCCTCTCTGGGGCCAACGTCCTGACTTTC,CASSLTPSSGGLSGANVLTF
.,TRBJ2-7,TRBV6-5,few,TGTGCCAGCAGTACCAAACTCTACGAGCAGTACTTC,CASSTKLYEQYF
.,TRBJ2-7,TRBV7-8,.,TGTGCCAGCAGCCGTAACAGGGTTACTGCTCTAGGGGGTCTCGAGCGCTACGAGCAGTACTTC,CASSRNRVTALGGLERYEQYF
.,TRBJ1-2,TRBV5-4,.,TGTGCCAGCAGTCCTACGGTAAACTATGGCTACACCTTC,CASSPTVNYGYTF
TRBD2,TRBJ2-1,TRBV11-2,.,TGTGCCAGCAGCTTGCGTAGCGGGCACAATGAGCAGTTCTTC,CASSLRSGHNEQFF
TRBD1,TRBJ1-3,TRBV29-1,few,TGCAGCGTTGGACCGACAGGGGCAAACACCATATATTTT,CSVGPTGANTIYF
TRBD1,TRBJ1-2,TRBV15,.,TGTGCCACCAGCAGGGCGGGACAGGGGGCGCGAGCTTTTGGCTACACCTTC,CATSRAGQGARAFGYTF
TRBD1,TRBJ1-2,TRBV7-9,.,TGTGCCAGCGGTACACGGGACAGGAGCGGCTACACCTTC,CASGTRDRSGYTF
TRBD1,TRBJ2-1,TRBV9,.,TGTGCCAGCAGTTATACGACAGGGTTATCTAGTGATGAGCAGTTCTTC,CASSYTTGLSSDEQFF
TRBD2,TRBJ2-3,TRBV11-3,.,TGTGCCAGCAGCTTAGGGCTAGCGGGGAGAGATACGCAGTATTTT,CASSLGLAGRDTQYF
TRBD2,TRBJ2-5,TRBV9,.,TGTGCCAGCAGCGTTACTAGCGGGGGGGAGGGGGAGACCCAGTACTTC,CASSVTSGGEGETQYF
.,TRBJ1-5,TRBV19,few,TGTGCCACCGGCGGTGGTAGCAATCAGCCCCAGCATTTT,CATGGGSNQPQHF
.,TRBJ2-3,TRBV6-5,few,TGTGCCAGCACTAATCCCCCCGTCACAGATACGCAGTATTTT,CASTNPPVTDTQYF